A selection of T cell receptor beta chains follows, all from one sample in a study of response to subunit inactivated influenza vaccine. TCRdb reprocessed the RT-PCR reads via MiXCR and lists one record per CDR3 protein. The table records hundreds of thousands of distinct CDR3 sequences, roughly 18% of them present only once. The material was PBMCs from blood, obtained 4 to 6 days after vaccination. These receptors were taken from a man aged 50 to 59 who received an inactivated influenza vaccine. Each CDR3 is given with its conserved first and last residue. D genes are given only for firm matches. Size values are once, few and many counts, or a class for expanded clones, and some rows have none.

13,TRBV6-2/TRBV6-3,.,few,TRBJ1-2,CASSGEGNYGYTF,TGTGCCAGCAGTGGGGAAGGGAACTATGGCTACACCTTC
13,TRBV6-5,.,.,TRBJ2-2,CASSYIRSGELFF,TGTGCCAGCAGTTACATACGGTCCGGGGAGCTGTTTTTT
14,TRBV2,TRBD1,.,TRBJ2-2,CASRDRRNTGELFF,TGTGCCAGCAGGGACAGGAGGAACACCGGGGAGCTGTTTTTT
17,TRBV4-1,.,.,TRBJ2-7,CASSQSPGRGLSYEQYF,TGCGCCAGCAGCCAATCCCCCGGCAGGGGTCTATCCTACGAGCAGTACTTC
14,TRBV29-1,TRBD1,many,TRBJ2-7,CSVDLGTGRVEQYF,TGCAGCGTGGATCTGGGGACAGGGCGGGTCGAGCAGTACTTC
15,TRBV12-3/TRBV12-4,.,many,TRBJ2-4,CASSLAGGQGNIQYF,TGTGCCAGCAGTTTAGCGGGTGGGCAGGGAAACATTCAGTACTTC
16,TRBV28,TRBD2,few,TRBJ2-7,CASSGTGTSAIYEQYF,TGTGCCAGCAGTGGAACCGGGACTAGCGCAATCTACGAGCAGTACTTC
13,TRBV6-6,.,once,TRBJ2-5,CASSFRLDETQYF,TGTGCCAGCAGTTTCCGACTAGATGAGACCCAGTACTTC
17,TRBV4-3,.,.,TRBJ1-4,CASSQDLVRNSYEKLFF,TGCGCCAGCAGCCAAGATTTGGTCCGAAACTCCTATGAAAAACTGTTTTTT
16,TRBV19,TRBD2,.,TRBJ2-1,CASKSRSGGSYNEQFF,TGTGCCAGTAAATCTAGGAGCGGGGGCTCCTACAATGAGCAGTTCTTC
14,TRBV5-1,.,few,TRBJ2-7,CASSLAPTGYEQYF,TGCGCCAGCAGCTTGGCCCCGACAGGCTACGAGCAGTACTTC
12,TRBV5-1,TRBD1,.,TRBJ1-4,CASSYQGEVLFF,TGCGCCAGCAGCTATCAGGGGGAAGTGTTGTTTTTT
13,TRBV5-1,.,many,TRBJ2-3,CASGSGALDTQYF,TGCGCCAGTGGGAGCGGAGCCCTCGATACGCAGTATTTT
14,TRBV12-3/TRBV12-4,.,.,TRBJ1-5,CASRGGLSNQPQHF,TGTGCCAGCCGGGGGGGACTTAGCAATCAGCCCCAGCATTTT
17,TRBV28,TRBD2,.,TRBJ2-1,CASRGTSGRAFYNEQFF,TGTGCCAGCAGAGGGACTAGCGGGAGGGCCTTCTACAATGAGCAGTTCTTC
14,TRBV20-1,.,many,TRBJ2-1,CSARFRGRYNEQFF,TGCAGTGCTAGATTCCGGGGGCGATACAATGAGCAGTTCTTC
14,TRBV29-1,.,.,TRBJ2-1,CSVVTGRSYTEQFF,TGCAGCGTTGTAACGGGGAGGTCCTACACTGAGCAGTTCTTC
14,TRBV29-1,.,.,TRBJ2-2,CSVESGVNTGELFF,TGCAGCGTGGAGAGTGGGGTGAACACCGGGGAGCTGTTTTTT
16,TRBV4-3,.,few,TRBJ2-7,CASSPEVGESSYEQYF,TGCGCCAGCAGCCCCGAGGTAGGGGAAAGCTCCTACGAGCAGTACTTC
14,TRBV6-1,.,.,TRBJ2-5,CASRIGSPGETQYF,TGTGCCAGCCGTATCGGGTCTCCGGGTGAGACCCAGTACTTC
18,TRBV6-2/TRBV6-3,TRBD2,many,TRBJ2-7,CATDPGTSGARSSYEQYF,TGTGCCACCGACCCCGGGACTAGCGGGGCTAGGAGCTCCTACGAGCAGTACTTC
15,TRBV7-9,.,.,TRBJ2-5,CASSLGGPDKETQYF,TGTGCCAGCAGCTTAGGAGGTCCAGATAAAGAGACCCAGTACTTC
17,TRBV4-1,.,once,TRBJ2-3,CASSQEPPGGHTDTQYF,TGCGCCAGCAGCCAAGAGCCTCCCGGGGGCCACACAGATACGCAGTATTTT
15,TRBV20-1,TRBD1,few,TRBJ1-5,CSATRTGLSNQPQHF,TGCAGTGCTACTCGGACAGGGCTGAGCAATCAGCCCCAGCATTTT
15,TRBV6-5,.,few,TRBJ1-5,CASSYSFHSNQPQHF,TGTGCCAGCAGTTACTCGTTTCATAGCAATCAGCCCCAGCATTTT
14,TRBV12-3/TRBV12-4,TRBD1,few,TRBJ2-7,CASRTGQGTDEQYF,TGTGCCAGCAGGACGGGACAGGGTACTGACGAGCAGTACTTC
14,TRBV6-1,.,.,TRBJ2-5,CASSPFGLGETQYF,TGTGCCAGCAGTCCATTTGGACTCGGCGAGACCCAGTACTTC
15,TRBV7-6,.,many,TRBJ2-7,CASSPIGGPAYEQYF,TGTGCCAGCAGCCCTATCGGGGGGCCAGCCTACGAGCAGTACTTC
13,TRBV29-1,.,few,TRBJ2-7,CSVGNGQPYEQYF,TGCAGCGTTGGTAACGGACAGCCCTACGAGCAGTACTTC
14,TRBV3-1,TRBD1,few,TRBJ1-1,CASSYGQGTTEAFF,TGTGCCAGCAGCTACGGACAGGGAACCACTGAAGCTTTCTTT
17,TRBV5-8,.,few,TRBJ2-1,CASSENLADVLLYEQFF,TGTGCCAGCAGCGAGAACTTAGCGGACGTCTTGTTGTATGAGCAGTTCTTC
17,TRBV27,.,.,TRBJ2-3,CASSRLTLDRPTDTQYF,TGTGCCAGCAGTCGACTAACACTAGATCGTCCGACAGATACGCAGTATTTT
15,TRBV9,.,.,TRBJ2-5,CASSVSALLQETQYF,TGTGCCAGCAGCGTCTCCGCGTTACTGCAAGAGACCCAGTACTTC
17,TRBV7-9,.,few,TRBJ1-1,CASSVQGGGPMNTEAFF,TGTGCCAGCAGCGTACAGGGCGGTGGACCCATGAACACTGAAGCTTTCTTT
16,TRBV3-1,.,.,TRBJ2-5,CASSQGSRIWGETQYF,TGTGCCAGCAGCCAAGGCTCGCGGATCTGGGGGGAGACCCAGTACTTC
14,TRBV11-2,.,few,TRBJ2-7,CASSPSSGFYEQYF,TGTGCCAGCAGCCCTTCATCAGGTTTTTACGAGCAGTACTTC
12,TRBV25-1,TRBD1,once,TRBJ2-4,CASRDRGDIQYF,TGTGCCAGCAGAGACAGGGGAGACATTCAGTACTTC
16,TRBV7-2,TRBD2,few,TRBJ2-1,CASSLAVAGGYNEQFF,TGTGCCAGCAGCTTAGCGGTAGCGGGAGGCTACAATGAGCAGTTCTTC
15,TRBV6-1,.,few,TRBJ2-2,CASSDLSKGTGELFF,TGTGCCAGCAGTGATCTTAGCAAGGGTACCGGGGAGCTGTTTTTT
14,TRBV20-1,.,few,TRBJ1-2,CSARVIEGRGGYTF,TGCAGTGCTAGAGTCATAGAGGGGCGTGGTGGCTACACCTTC
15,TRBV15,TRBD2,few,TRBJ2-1,CATSELAGNYNEQFF,TGTGCCACCAGCGAACTAGCGGGTAACTACAATGAGCAGTTCTTC
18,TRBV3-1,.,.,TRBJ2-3,CASSQVGGQTHATDTQYF,TGTGCCAGCAGCCAAGTGGGCGGACAGACCCACGCCACAGATACGCAGTATTTT
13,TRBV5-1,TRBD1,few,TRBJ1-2,CASRYDRDDGYTF,TGCGCCAGCAGGTATGACAGGGACGATGGCTACACCTTC
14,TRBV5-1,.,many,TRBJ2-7,CASSLVFENYEQYF,TGCGCCAGCAGCTTGGTGTTTGAAAACTACGAGCAGTACTTC
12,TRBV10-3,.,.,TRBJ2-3,CATLEGTDTQYF,TGTGCCACGCTGGAGGGGACAGATACGCAGTATTTT
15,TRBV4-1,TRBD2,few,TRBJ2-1,CASSQQPSGSNEQFF,TGCGCCAGCAGCCAACAACCTAGCGGGAGCAATGAGCAGTTCTTC
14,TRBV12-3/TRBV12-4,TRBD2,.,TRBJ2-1,CASSRTSWYNEQFF,TGTGCCAGCAGCAGGACTAGCTGGTACAATGAGCAGTTCTTC
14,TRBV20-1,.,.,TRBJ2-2,CSASGFRGTGELFF,TGCAGTGCTTCAGGGTTTCGGGGCACCGGGGAGCTGTTTTTT
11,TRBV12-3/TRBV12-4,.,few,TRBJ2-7,CASSMDLEQYF,TGTGCCAGCAGTATGGATCTCGAGCAGTACTTC
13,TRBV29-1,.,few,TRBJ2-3,CSGRQSRSDTQYF,TGCAGCGGGCGACAGTCCCGATCAGATACGCAGTATTTT
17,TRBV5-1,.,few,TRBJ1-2,CASSLVPDGGPSYGYTF,TGCGCCAGCAGCTTGGTTCCGGACGGGGGCCCATCCTATGGCTACACCTTC
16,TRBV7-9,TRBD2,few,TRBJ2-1,CASSSGVAGGPDEQFF,TGTGCCAGCAGCTCTGGAGTAGCGGGAGGGCCTGATGAGCAGTTCTTC
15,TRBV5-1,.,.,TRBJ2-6,CASSLGGTGANVPTF,TGCGCCAGCAGCTTGGGAGGGACCGGGGCCAACGTCCCGACTTTC
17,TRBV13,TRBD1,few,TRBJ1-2,CASSLGAGQGNNYGYTF,TGTGCCAGCAGCTTAGGTGCGGGACAGGGAAATAACTATGGCTACACCTTC